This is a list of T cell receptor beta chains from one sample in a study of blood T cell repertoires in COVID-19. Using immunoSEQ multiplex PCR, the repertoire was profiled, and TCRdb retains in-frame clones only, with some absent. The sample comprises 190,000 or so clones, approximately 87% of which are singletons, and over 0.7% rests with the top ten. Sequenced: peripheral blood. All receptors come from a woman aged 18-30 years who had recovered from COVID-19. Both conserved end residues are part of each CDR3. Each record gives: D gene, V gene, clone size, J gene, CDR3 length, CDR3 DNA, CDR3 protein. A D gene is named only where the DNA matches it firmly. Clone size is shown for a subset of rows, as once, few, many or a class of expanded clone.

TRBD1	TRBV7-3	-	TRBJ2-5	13	TGTGCCAGCAGTCCGGGACAGCGGGAGACCCAGTACTTC	CASSPGQRETQYF
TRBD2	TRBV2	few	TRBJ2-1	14	TGTGCCAGCCGGTGGGCTAGCGGGGGGGATGAGCAGTTCTTC	CASRWASGGDEQFF
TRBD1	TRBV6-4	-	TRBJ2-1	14	TGTGCCAGCAGTCCCGGGACAGGGGGCAATGAGCAGTTCTTC	CASSPGTGGNEQFF
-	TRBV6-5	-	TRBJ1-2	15	TGTGCCAGCAGTTACTCGGGGGGTCGGGGCTATGGCTACACCTTC	CASSYSGGRGYGYTF
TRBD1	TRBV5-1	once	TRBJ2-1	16	TGCGCCAGCAGCTCCCCCGTGACAGGGCCCTACAATGAGCAGTTCTTC	CASSSPVTGPYNEQFF
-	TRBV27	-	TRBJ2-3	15	TGTGCCAGCAGTTTCTATACAGGGTCCACAGATACGCAGTATTTT	CASSFYTGSTDTQYF
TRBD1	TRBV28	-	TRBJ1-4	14	TGTGCCAGCAGCAAACAGGGGAGGAGGGAAAAACTGTTTTTT	CASSKQGRREKLFF
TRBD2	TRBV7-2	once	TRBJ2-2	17	TGTGCCAGCAGCTCCAGGACTAGCGGACTAAGAGGCTGGGAGCTGTTTTTT	CASSSRTSGLRGWELFF
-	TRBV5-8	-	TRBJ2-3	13	TGTGCCAGCAGGGTGACAGGCACAGATACGCAGTATTTT	CASRVTGTDTQYF
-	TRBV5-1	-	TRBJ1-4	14	TGCGCCAGCAGGGAGGTTTCGGCTAATGAAAAACTGTTTTTT	CASREVSANEKLFF
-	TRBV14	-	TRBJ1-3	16	TGTGCCAGCAGCTTGCGGACAGCGACGGGCGGAAACACCATATATTTT	CASSLRTATGGNTIYF
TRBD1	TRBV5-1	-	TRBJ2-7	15	TGCGCCAGCAGCTTGGATGCGCAGGGGGTCGACGAGCAGTACTTC	CASSLDAQGVDEQYF
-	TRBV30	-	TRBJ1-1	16	TGTGCCTGGAGTGTACGGAACGGGGGGGTGAACACTGAAGCTTTCTTT	CAWSVRNGGVNTEAFF
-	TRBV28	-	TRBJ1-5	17	TGTGCCAGCAACGTAAGAGGGGGAGACAGCTACAATCAGCCCCAGCATTTT	CASNVRGGDSYNQPQHF
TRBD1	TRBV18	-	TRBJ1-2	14	TGTGCCAGCTCACTGGACAGGGGGCCTTATGGCTACACCTTC	CASSLDRGPYGYTF
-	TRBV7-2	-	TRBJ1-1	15	TGTGCCAGCAGCTTAGGGGCAGGGGAACGGTCTGAAGCTTTCTTT	CASSLGAGERSEAFF
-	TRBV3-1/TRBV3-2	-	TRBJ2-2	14	TGTGCCAGCAGCCAAGAAATCAGGGCCGGGGAGCTGTTTTTT	CASSQEIRAGELFF
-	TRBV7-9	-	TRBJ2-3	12	TGTGCCAGCACTGCGGGGGCCGACACGCAGTATTTT	CASTAGADTQYF
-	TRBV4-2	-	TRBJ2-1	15	TGTGCCAGCAGCCAAGATGTACAGCCCTACAATGAGCAGTTCTTC	CASSQDVQPYNEQFF
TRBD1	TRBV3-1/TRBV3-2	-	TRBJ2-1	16	TGTGCCAGCAGCCAAGGGGACAGGATTTCCTACAATGAGCAGTTCTTC	CASSQGDRISYNEQFF
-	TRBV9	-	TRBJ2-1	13	TGTGCCAGCAGCCTGGACTGGGAGGATGAGCAGTTCTTC	CASSLDWEDEQFF
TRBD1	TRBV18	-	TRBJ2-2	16	TGTGCCAGCTCACGGCGACAGGGGGAGAACACCGGGGAGCTGTTTTTT	CASSRRQGENTGELFF
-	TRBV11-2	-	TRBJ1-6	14	TGTGCCAGCAGCGACTCTAACTATAATTCACCCCTCCACTTT	CASSDSNYNSPLHF
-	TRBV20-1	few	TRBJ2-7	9	TGCAGTGCTATTCGGGAGCAGTACTTC	CSAIREQYF
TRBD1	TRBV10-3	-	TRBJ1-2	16	TGTGCCATCAGTGAGTCGGAGACAGGGCTAAACTATGGCTACACCTTC	CAISESETGLNYGYTF
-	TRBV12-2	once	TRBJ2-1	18	TGTGCAAGTCGCTTCGTCAAGGGGGAACCGGGCCTAGCTAATGAGCAGTTCTTC	CASRFVKGEPGLANEQFF
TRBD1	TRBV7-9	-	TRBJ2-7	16	TGTGCCAGCAGCCGGCCTTCCGGGACAGGGACCTACGAGCAGTACTTC	CASSRPSGTGTYEQYF
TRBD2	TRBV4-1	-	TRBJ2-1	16	TGCGCCAGCAGCCCGGTTACGTTAGCGGGAGGGAATGAGCAGTTCTTC	CASSPVTLAGGNEQFF
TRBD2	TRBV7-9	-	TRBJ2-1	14	TGTGCCAGCAGTCGGACTAGCCGTCGGAATGAGCAGTTCTTC	CASSRTSRRNEQFF
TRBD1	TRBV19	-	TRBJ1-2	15	TGTGCCAGTAGTATCGGCCCCGGACAGGACTATGGCTACACCTTC	CASSIGPGQDYGYTF
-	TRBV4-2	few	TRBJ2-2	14	TGTGCCAGCAGCCAAGATACGGGAACCGGGGAGCTGTTTTTT	CASSQDTGTGELFF
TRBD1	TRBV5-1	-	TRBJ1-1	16	TGCGCCAGCAGCTTGGGATGGACAGGGGGCGCAGGTGAAGCTTTCTTT	CASSLGWTGGAGEAFF
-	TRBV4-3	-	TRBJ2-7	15	TGCGCCAGCAGCCAAGACTTGACAAGCTCCTACGAGCAATACTTC	CASSQDLTSSYEQYF
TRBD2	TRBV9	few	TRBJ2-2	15	TGTGCCAGCAGCGCGCCTAGCGGGAGGGCCGGGGAGCTGTTTTTT	CASSAPSGRAGELFF
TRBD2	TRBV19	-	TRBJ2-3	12	TGTGCCAGTAGTGCGGGGGGAGATACGCAGTATTTT	CASSAGGDTQYF
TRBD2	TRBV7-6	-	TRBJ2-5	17	TGTGCCAGCAGCTTATCCTCTAGCGGGGTGTACCAAGAGACCCAGTACTTC	CASSLSSSGVYQETQYF
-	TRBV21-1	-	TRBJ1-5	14	TGTGCCAGCAGCATACCGGGCGGGAATCAGCCCCAGCATTTT	CASSIPGGNQPQHF
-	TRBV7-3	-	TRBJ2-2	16	TGTGCCAGCAGCCCGAGGGCCCGGACGAACACCGGGGAGCTGTTTTTT	CASSPRARTNTGELFF
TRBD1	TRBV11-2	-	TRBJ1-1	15	TGTGCCAGCAGCGCCCGTCCCGGGACAGTGGCTGAAGCTTTCTTT	CASSARPGTVAEAFF
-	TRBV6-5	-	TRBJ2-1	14	TGTGCCAGCAGTTCAGGGTTGGACCGCAATGAGCAGTTCTTC	CASSSGLDRNEQFF
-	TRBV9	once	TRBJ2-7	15	TGTGCCAGCAGCCCGTGGGAGGGGGGGAATTACGAGCAGTACTTC	CASSPWEGGNYEQYF
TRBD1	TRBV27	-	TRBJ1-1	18	TGTGCCAGCAGTTTCAACGGACAGGGGAATTTGTACGGCACTGAAGCTTTCTTT	CASSFNGQGNLYGTEAFF
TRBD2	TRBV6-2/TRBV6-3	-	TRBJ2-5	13	TGTGCCAGCAGTCTAGCGGGGGGAGAGACCCAGTACTTC	CASSLAGGETQYF
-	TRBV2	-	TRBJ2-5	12	TGTGCCAGCAGTCGACAGGAAGAGACCCAGTACTTC	CASSRQEETQYF